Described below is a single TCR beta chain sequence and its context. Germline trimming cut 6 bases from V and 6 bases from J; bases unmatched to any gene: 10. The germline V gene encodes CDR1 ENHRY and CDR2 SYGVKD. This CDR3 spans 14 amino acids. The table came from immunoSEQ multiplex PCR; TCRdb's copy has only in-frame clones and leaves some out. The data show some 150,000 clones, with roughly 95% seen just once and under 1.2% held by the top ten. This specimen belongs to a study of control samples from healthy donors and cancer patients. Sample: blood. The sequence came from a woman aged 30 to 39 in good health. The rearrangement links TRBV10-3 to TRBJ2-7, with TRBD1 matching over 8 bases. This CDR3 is CAISNTDRGTEQYF. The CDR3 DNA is TGTGCCATCAGCAACACCGACAGGGGAACCGAGCAGTACTTC.